This T cell receptor (beta chain) derives from a study of cytomegalovirus exposure and HLA in healthy donors. Study-wide points: Sequencing probably produced one cluster of sequence variants that were highly shared.

PCR primers comprised 60 Vbeta and 13 Jbeta primers. Assay used: immunoSEQ multiplex PCR; TCRdb lists only in-frame clones, some missing. In all, the sample yields just under 90,000 clones. Looked up from germline, CDR1 is SGHRS and CDR2 is YFSETQ. CDR3 length: 16 residues. As regards this clone: The antigen is not known. At one end the junction does not follow the germline gene, possibly because of a read error.

This TCR came from a girl aged 10-17 years in good health and CMV-seropositive. Source material: PBMCs. The chain employs TRBV5-1 and TRBJ2-5, with 10 nucleotides matching TRBD1. The CDR3 DNA reads as TGCGCCAGCAGCTTGGCCGCGACAGGGGGCCAAGAGAACCAGTACTTC. Translating gives CASSLAATGGQENQYF.